The rows below give T cell receptor beta chains drawn from one sample of a study of blood T cell repertoires in COVID-19. Measured with immunoSEQ multiplex PCR; TCRdb has only the in-frame clones, and not every one. The sample consists of roughly 100,000 clones, 70% to 80% of them appearing once. The sequenced sample consisted of peripheral blood. Every receptor here comes from a man aged 70-80 years with active or convalescent COVID-19. Both conserved end residues are part of each CDR3. The D gene is left open where the match is weak. Some rows have no size entry. The others give once, few or many, or a class for an expanded clone.

size	V	D	J	CDR3	DNA
NA	TRBV12-5	NA	TRBJ2-7	CASGLVVAPGIHEQYF	TGTGCTAGTGGTTTGGTAGTCGCCCCAGGGATCCACGAGCAGTACTTC
NA	TRBV27	NA	TRBJ2-7	CASRVRGTFYEQYF	TGTGCCAGCAGAGTAAGAGGTACCTTCTACGAGCAGTACTTC
few	TRBV18	TRBD1	TRBJ1-2	CASSPTRDSYGYTF	TGTGCCAGCTCACCAACCCGGGACAGTTATGGCTACACCTTC
NA	TRBV7-9	NA	TRBJ1-2	CASSWSGGEGYTF	TGTGCCAGCAGCTGGAGTGGGGGGGAAGGCTACACCTTC
NA	TRBV15	NA	TRBJ2-1	CATSRGAPLRSTYNEQFF	TGTGCCACCAGCAGAGGTGCCCCTTTGCGTTCTACCTACAATGAGCAGTTCTTC
NA	TRBV6-4	TRBD1	TRBJ1-1	CASRRGQGETEAFF	TGTGCCAGCAGACGAGGACAGGGTGAGACTGAAGCTTTCTTT
NA	TRBV11-2	NA	TRBJ2-1	CASSVPTSPNEQFF	TGTGCCAGCAGCGTCCCGACTAGTCCCAATGAGCAGTTCTTC
NA	TRBV2	NA	TRBJ1-1	CASSERGNTEAFF	TGTGCCAGCAGTGAAAGGGGGAACACTGAAGCTTTCTTT
NA	TRBV3-1/TRBV3-2	NA	TRBJ1-1	CASSQEVRPNTEAFF	TGTGCCAGCAGCCAAGAAGTCAGGCCGAACACTGAAGCTTTCTTT
few	TRBV15	NA	TRBJ1-1	CATSRDVRRTEAFF	TGTGCCACCAGCAGAGATGTCAGGCGAACTGAAGCTTTCTTT
NA	TRBV7-8	NA	TRBJ2-6	CASSQQPGANVLTF	TGTGCCAGCAGCCAGCAACCTGGGGCCAACGTCCTGACTTTC
once	TRBV19	TRBD1	TRBJ2-5	CASSPPTGSGETQYF	TGTGCCAGTAGTCCGCCGACAGGGTCTGGAGAGACCCAGTACTTC
NA	TRBV9	NA	TRBJ2-2	CASSVGQVNTGELFF	TGTGCCAGCAGCGTCGGACAAGTGAACACCGGGGAGCTGTTTTTT
few	TRBV28	TRBD1	TRBJ1-4	CASRDRQGSEKLFF	TGTGCCAGCAGGGACCGACAGGGGAGTGAAAAACTGTTTTTT
NA	TRBV6-5	NA	TRBJ2-5	CASRTSGETQYF	TGTGCCAGCAGAACAAGTGGAGAGACCCAGTACTTC
NA	TRBV19	TRBD1	TRBJ1-2	CASSIRQGSGYTF	TGTGCCAGTAGTATCCGACAGGGGAGCGGCTACACCTTC
NA	TRBV5-1	TRBD1	TRBJ1-2	CASSTGQGKGYTF	TGCGCCAGCAGCACCGGACAGGGGAAGGGCTACACCTTC
NA	TRBV9	NA	TRBJ1-4	CASSLATNEKLFF	TGTGCCAGCAGCCTTGCAACTAATGAAAAACTGTTTTTT
once	TRBV11-2	NA	TRBJ2-7	CASSLGARSEAQYF	TGTGCCAGCAGCTTAGGTGCCCGATCTGAAGCGCAGTACTTC
few	TRBV2	TRBD1	TRBJ2-1	CASSRDSPYNEQFF	TGTGCCAGCAGCCGGGACAGTCCTTACAATGAGCAGTTCTTC
NA	TRBV28	TRBD1	TRBJ1-5	CASSSRQGGQPQHF	TGTGCCAGCAGTTCGAGACAGGGCGGGCAGCCCCAGCATTTT
NA	TRBV18	TRBD1	TRBJ1-1	CASSQSADRGRDTEAFF	TGTGCCAGCTCACAGTCCGCGGACAGGGGGCGCGACACTGAAGCTTTCTTT
NA	TRBV24-1	NA	TRBJ1-2	CATSDLTGTGYTF	TGTGCCACCAGTGACCTAACAGGGACCGGCTACACCTTC
NA	TRBV28	NA	TRBJ2-7	CASSSLTGRTQQYF	TGTGCCAGCAGTTCCTTGACAGGACGAACCCAGCAGTACTTC
NA	TRBV10-2	NA	TRBJ2-7	CASSGYYEQYF	TGCGCCAGCAGTGGCTACTACGAGCAGTACTTC
NA	TRBV6-5	NA	TRBJ2-3	CASSWRSTDTQYF	TGTGCCAGCAGTTGGAGGAGCACAGATACGCAGTATTTT
NA	TRBV6-5	NA	TRBJ1-1	CASRIHSSNTEAFF	TGTGCCAGCAGAATACACAGTTCGAACACTGAAGCTTTCTTT
NA	TRBV7-9	NA	TRBJ2-3	CASSFGGGDTQYF	TGTGCCAGCAGCTTTGGCGGCGGAGATACGCAGTATTTT
NA	TRBV6-6	NA	TRBJ2-4	CASSYPGDTPDIQYF	TGTGCCAGCAGTTATCCCGGGGACACGCCGGACATTCAGTACTTC
once	TRBV5-1	TRBD2	TRBJ2-1	CASSPGLAGVRSYNEQFF	TGCGCCAGCAGCCCCGGACTAGCGGGAGTTCGTTCCTACAATGAGCAGTTCTTC
NA	TRBV5-6	NA	TRBJ1-5	CASSLASGDQPQHF	TGTGCCAGCAGCTTGGCCTCCGGGGATCAGCCCCAGCATTTT
NA	TRBV12-2	NA	TRBJ2-1	CASLRNRVNSDNEQFF	TGTGCAAGTCTCCGAAACAGGGTAAATAGTGACAATGAGCAGTTCTTC
NA	TRBV5-6	NA	TRBJ1-3	CASSPTVSGNTIYF	TGTGCCAGCAGCCCAACGGTGTCTGGAAACACCATATATTTT
NA	TRBV10-1	TRBD2	TRBJ2-7	CASSPGVAGKEQYF	TGCGCCAGCAGCCCAGGGGTAGCGGGGAAAGAGCAGTACTTC
NA	TRBV30	NA	TRBJ1-5	CAWSAWLGGSNQPQHF	TGTGCCTGGAGTGCATGGCTGGGGGGTAGCAATCAGCCCCAGCATTTT
few	TRBV12-5	NA	TRBJ1-1	CASGLTPLYTEAFF	TGTGCTAGTGGTTTGACCCCTCTATACACTGAAGCTTTCTTT
NA	TRBV19	NA	TRBJ1-5	CASSISLGDQPQHF	TGTGCCAGTAGTATATCTCTAGGTGACCAGCCCCAGCATTTT
NA	TRBV7-7	TRBD2	TRBJ2-1	CASSVGRRGGIGEQFF	TGTGCTAGCAGCGTGGGGAGGCGGGGGGGCATCGGTGAGCAGTTCTTC
NA	TRBV9	NA	TRBJ2-3	CASSVDGGAGAGGTDTQYF	TGTGCCAGCAGCGTAGACGGAGGGGCGGGGGCCGGAGGAACAGATACGCAGTATTTT
NA	TRBV5-1	TRBD1	TRBJ2-6	CASSSGTGSGANVLTF	TGCGCCAGCAGCTCAGGGACAGGGTCCGGGGCCAACGTCCTGACTTTC
once	TRBV3-1/TRBV3-2	NA	TRBJ1-1	CASSQAVRGRGSTEAFF	TGTGCCAGCAGCCAAGCGGTGCGGGGGCGCGGTAGCACTGAAGCTTTCTTT
NA	TRBV18	TRBD1	TRBJ1-5	CASSPPNTTGAVWAQHF	TGTGCCAGCTCACCACCGAACACGACAGGGGCAGTTTGGGCCCAGCATTTT
NA	TRBV24-1	NA	TRBJ2-7	CATSDLTRLYEQYF	TGTGCCACCAGTGATTTGACCAGACTATACGAGCAGTACTTC
few	TRBV14	TRBD1	TRBJ1-1	CASSPRVTGWGTEAFF	TGTGCCAGCAGCCCCCGGGTGACAGGGTGGGGGACTGAAGCTTTCTTT
NA	TRBV27	NA	TRBJ1-3	CASRGSSGNTIYF	TGTGCCAGCAGAGGGAGCTCTGGAAACACCATATATTTT
few	TRBV6-5	NA	TRBJ1-2	CASSPRTARDGYTF	TGTGCCAGCAGTCCAAGGACAGCTAGGGATGGCTACACCTTC